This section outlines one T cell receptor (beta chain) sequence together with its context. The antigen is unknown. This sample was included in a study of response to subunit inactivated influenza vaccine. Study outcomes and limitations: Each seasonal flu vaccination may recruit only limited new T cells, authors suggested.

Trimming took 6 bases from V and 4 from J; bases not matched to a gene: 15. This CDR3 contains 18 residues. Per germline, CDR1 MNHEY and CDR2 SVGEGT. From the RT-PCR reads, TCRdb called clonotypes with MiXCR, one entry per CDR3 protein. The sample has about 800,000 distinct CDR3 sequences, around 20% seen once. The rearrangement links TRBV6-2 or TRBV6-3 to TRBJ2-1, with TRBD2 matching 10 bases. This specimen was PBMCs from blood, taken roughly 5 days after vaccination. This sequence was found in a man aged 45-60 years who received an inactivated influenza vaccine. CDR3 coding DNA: TGTGCCAGCAGCTCGGGACTAGCGCCAGGGGCGGTTTACAATGAGCAGTTCTTC. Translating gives CASSSGLAPGAVYNEQFF.